The source of this TCR beta chain is a study of cytomegalovirus exposure and HLA in healthy donors. Study overall: An early data release held around 80 million unique TCRs from HLA-typed donors. Study findings and constraints: Accurate prediction of HLA-A and HLA-B alleles (for most subjects) was reportedly achieved from TCR beta sequences.

Germline CDR1 is LNHDA and CDR2 is SQIVND (reference sequence). The V end lost 5 bases, the J end lost 2 bases, and 19 bases lay between the germline ends. The CDR3 length is 16 residues. Primers for the PCR totalled 60 Vbeta and 13 Jbeta. Some clones are missing from TCRdb's copy, which holds only in-frame ones; the method was immunoSEQ multiplex PCR. Altogether roughly 190,000 clones are present, 70% to 75% being singletons, with the ten largest covering approximately 4.6%. In this sample, this clone turned up once. As yet, its antigen is unknown. This chain joins TRBV19 and TRBJ2-7, with D perhaps matching TRBD1 (6 bases). The specimen sequenced was PBMCs. The clonotype originates from a man younger than 40 in good health and CMV-seropositive. The CDR3 DNA follows: TGTGCCAGTAGTTCTCGTTACCGGGACACGACCTACGAGCAGTACTTC. Its protein product is CASSSRYRDTTYEQYF.